This entry lists 20 T cell receptor beta chains sequenced from one sample in a study of blood T cell repertoires in COVID-19. Sequencing used immunoSEQ multiplex PCR; TCRdb keeps in-frame clones, though not all of them. The sample yields about 310,000 clones, about 87% seen once. The specimen sequenced was PBMCs or T cells enriched from blood (not recorded which). The origin of the receptors is a woman between 18 and 29 years old who had recovered from COVID-19.

This chain connects TRBV10-3 to TRBJ2-5; D perhaps matches TRBD2 (5 bases). This CDR3 is built from 17 residues. Germline CDR1 reads ENHRY; CDR2 reads SYGVKD. The germline V and J ends were trimmed by 3 bases and 7 bases, with 24 bases remaining between them. CDR3 coding DNA: TGTGCCATCAGTGACCCAACGGACTGGGCCTCAGGAGGGACCCAGTACTTC. Encoded protein: CAISDPTDWASGGTQYF.

The chain carries TRBV29-1 and TRBJ1-1, with D possibly being TRBD1 (5 bases). The CDR3 has 10 amino acids. Germline CDR1 is SQVTM and CDR2 is ANQGSEA. Deletions cut 4 bases from V and 7 bases from J, with 7 bases between. CDR3 nucleotide sequence: TGCAGCGTTGCTCAGGGTGAAGCTTTCTTT. Amino acid sequence: CSVAQGEAFF.

This chain links TRBV2 with TRBJ2-5; D unresolved. V was cut by 5 bases and J by 1 base, with 2 bases left in between. The CDR3 loop spans 11 amino acids. CDR1 and CDR2 from the germline V gene are SNHLY and FYNNEI. The CDR3, as DNA: TGTGCCAGCAGTCGCCAAGAGACCCAGTACTTC. Translation: CASSRQETQYF.

This clone was observed a handful of times. The rearrangement joins TRBV4-1 to TRBJ2-1, with 10 nucleotides matching TRBD2. The CDR3 is 18 amino acids. Germline loops: CDR1 MGHRA, CDR2 YSYEKL. J gave up 1 base and V 1 base, and 7 bases lay outside the gene matches. CDR3 DNA: TGCGCCAGCAGCCAAGTTGTAGCGGGAGGTCGGTCCTACAATGAGCAGTTCTTC. Translated: CASSQVVAGGRSYNEQFF.

Only one count was recorded for this clone. The chain uses TRBV27 and TRBJ2-1; D is ambiguous. The CDR3 spans 15 residues. CDR1 and CDR2 (germline): MNHEY, SMNVEV (reference sequence). Between the trimmed V and J ends, which lost 6 bases and 8 bases, there was a span of 20 bases. The CDR3 region has the DNA TGTGCCAGCAGAAGTCGTCAGAAATTAACCTATGAGCAGTTCTTC. This codes for CASRSRQKLTYEQFF.

V gene TRBV5-6 combines with J gene TRBJ2-7, with 10 bases aligning to TRBD2. CDR1 and CDR2 (germline): SGHDT, YYEEEE. The CDR3 has 15 residues. The trim removed 1 base at V and 4 bases at J, leaving 5 bases unmatched. Written as DNA, the CDR3 is TGTGCCAGCAGCTTGATTACTAGCGGGGAATACGAGCAGTACTTC. Translated: CASSLITSGEYEQYF. The full variable domain, in which reference TRBV5-6 and TRBJ2-7 provide the parts outside the CDR3, is DAGVTQSPTHLIKTRGQQVTLRCSPKSGHDTVSWYQQALGQGPQFIFQYYEEEERQRGNFPDRFSGHQFPNYSSELNVNALLLGDSALYLCASSLITSGEYEQYFGPGTRLTVT.

The chain is built from TRBV18 and TRBJ1-4; D call uncertain. CDR3 length equals 13 residues. Trimming took 3 bases from V and 8 from J, leaving 10 bases between them. Germline V CDR1 and CDR2: KGHSH, LQKENI. The CDR3 DNA is TGTGCCAGCTCACCTCGGGGTGACGAAAAACTGTTTTTT. Protein product: CASSPRGDEKLFF.

This clone was detected only once. The chain links TRBV7-2 to TRBJ1-2; D is uncertain. Germline loops: CDR1 SGHTA, CDR2 FQGNSA. The CDR3 is made up of 15 amino acids. V lost 3 bases to trimming and J lost 0 bases, with 11 bases between them. The CDR3 loop reads CASSFTFGSNYGYTF. Here the CDR3 DNA reads TGTGCCAGCAGCTTCACTTTCGGTTCTAACTATGGCTACACCTTC.

This chain joins TRBV6-2 or TRBV6-3 and TRBJ1-1, with a weak D call TRBD1 (6 bases). The CDR3 loop spans 15 amino acids. Deletions cut 2 bases from V and 2 bases from J, with 12 bases between. The germline V gene encodes CDR1 MNHEY and CDR2 SVGEGT. Written as DNA, the CDR3 is TGTGCCAGCAGTTACGGACAGCGACTAAACACTGAAGCTTTCTTT. Its protein product is CASSYGQRLNTEAFF.

The V gene is TRBV3-1 (or the pseudogene TRBV3-2), the J gene TRBJ2-1; 10 nucleotides align to TRBD1. This CDR3 has 21 residues. CDR1 and CDR2 from the germline V gene are LGHDT and YNNKEL (reference sequence). V shed 1 base and J 0 bases; nucleotides not matched to a gene: 15. DNA for the CDR3: TGTGCCAGCAGCCAAGTAATCCTGGGGACAGGGGTGGGTGGCTCCTACAATGAGCAGTTCTTC. Protein product: CASSQVILGTGVGGSYNEQFF.

In its sample, this clone was seen a few times. This chain connects TRBV6-5 to TRBJ1-1; 10 bases are shared with TRBD1. CDR3 length: 15 amino acids. The germline V gene encodes CDR1 MNHEY and CDR2 SVGAGI. V shed 8 bases, J shed 5 bases, and the junction held 11 bases outside the gene matches. CDR3 sequence reads: CASRIWGTGVTEAFF. The CDR3 DNA follows: TGTGCCAGCCGTATCTGGGGGACAGGGGTGACTGAAGCTTTCTTT.

The table lists this clone with a count of one. The V and J genes are TRBV3-1 (or the pseudogene TRBV3-2) and TRBJ1-5; 9 bases map to TRBD1. The CDR3 sequence is 15 residues long. CDR1 and CDR2 (germline): LGHDT, YNNKEL (reference sequence). Trimming at V came to 5 bases and at J to 5 bases, leaving 7 bases not matched to a gene. The CDR3, as DNA: TGTGCCAGCAGCGACAACACAGGGGGCCATCAGCCCCAGCATTTT. Translating it yields CASSDNTGGHQPQHF.

V usage is TRBV28 and J usage is TRBJ1-5; 8 nucleotides line up with TRBD1. V lost 5 bases and J lost 0; bases outside the gene matches: 6. Per the germline V gene, CDR1 is MDHEN and CDR2 is SYDVKM. There are 16 residues in the CDR3. This chain's CDR3 is CASSKTGEVSNQPQHF. The DNA for the CDR3 is TGTGCCAGCAGTAAGACAGGGGAGGTTAGCAATCAGCCCCAGCATTTT.

This clone was seen once. This chain links TRBV19 with TRBJ1-4, with TRBD1 as a possible D gene (6 bases). CDR1 and CDR2 (germline): LNHDA, SQIVND (reference sequence). The CDR3 spans 14 residues. Trimming left V 2 bases short and J 8 bases short, with 12 bases between. This CDR3 reads CASSISGAAEKLFF. CDR3 nucleotides: TGTGCCAGTAGTATATCAGGGGCAGCCGAAAAACTGTTTTTT.

The genes are TRBV7-9 and TRBJ1-5; 10 bases align to TRBD1. CDR1 is SEHNR and CDR2 is FQNEAQ in the germline V gene (reference sequence). The CDR3 sequence is 15 residues long. J gave up 4 bases and V 4 bases, and 4 bases lay outside the gene matches. Written as DNA, the CDR3 is TGTGCCAGCAGCTATGGACAGGGGGTTAATCAGCCCCAGCATTTT. Its translation: CASSYGQGVNQPQHF.

The CDR3 DNA is TGTGCCAGCAGTCCGGGAGCCCCTCCCAATGAGCAGTTCTTC. Translating it yields CASSPGAPPNEQFF. This chain joins TRBV6-5 and TRBJ2-1; D might be TRBD2 (6 bases). V was pared by 5 bases and J by 6 bases, with 14 bases between. The V gene's germline CDR1 is MNHEY and CDR2 SVGAGI. The CDR3 contains 14 residues.

The CDR3, as DNA: TGTGCCAGCAGTTTAAGCGGAGTAGCAGGGGGCGAATACGAGCAGTACTTC. It specifies CASSLSGVAGGEYEQYF. The V gene is TRBV27, the J gene TRBJ2-7, with 8 bases lining up with TRBD1. From germline, CDR1 is MNHEY and CDR2 SMNVEV (reference sequence). Trimming at V came to 2 bases and at J to 4 bases, leaving 13 bases not matched to a gene. This CDR3 contains 17 residues.

V and J are TRBV4-2 and TRBJ1-1; TRBD1 aligns across 10 bases. CDR1 and CDR2 (germline): LGHNA, YNFKEQ. This CDR3 is built from 17 residues. V gave up 4 bases and J gave up 1 base; unmatched junction bases: 9. CDR3 sequence reads: CASSPRDRGYKNTEAFF. DNA of the CDR3: TGTGCCAGCAGCCCCCGGGACAGGGGATATAAGAACACTGAAGCTTTCTTT.

The V and J genes are TRBV7-9 and TRBJ2-3; TRBD2 agrees at 8 bases. Germline loops: CDR1 SEHNR, CDR2 FQNEAQ (reference sequence). The CDR3 consists of 15 residues. The V and J ends lost 0 bases and 6 bases, in that order; junction bases with no gene match: 5. In DNA, the CDR3 is TGTGCCAGCAGCTTAGCGGCGGGAGGATGGGATACGCAGTATTTT. It codes for CASSLAAGGWDTQYF.

The chain employs TRBV30 and TRBJ2-7, with TRBD1 as a possible D gene (6 bases). The V gene's germline CDR1 is GTSNPN and CDR2 SVGIG (reference sequence). Trimming cost V 0 bases and J 5 bases, with 17 bases left between them. The CDR3 extends over 15 amino acids. CDR3: CAWSVTRQVAHEQYF. CDR3 nucleotide sequence: TGTGCCTGGAGTGTAACGCGACAGGTTGCCCACGAGCAGTACTTC.